Shown below are 19 T cell receptor beta chains from a single sample sequenced in a study of T cell responses to AZD1222 COVID-19 vaccine. Clones were read by immunoSEQ multiplex PCR, and TCRdb kept only the in-frame ones, dropping some. The sample lists 150,000 or so clones; 85% to 95% were seen once. Specimen: peripheral blood, collected on day 0 of MenACWY control vaccination. All receptors derive from an adult in good health.

The chain is built from TRBV19 and TRBJ2-7; no definite D call. Germline V gene sequence: CDR1 LNHDA, CDR2 SQIVND (reference sequence). This CDR3 comprises 13 residues. With 4 bases removed from V and 6 bases from J, the gap between germline ends came to 13 bases. This CDR3 is CASSKSWKVEQYF. The DNA for the CDR3 is TGTGCCAGTAGTAAGTCGTGGAAGGTCGAGCAGTACTTC.

The chain combines TRBV3-1 (or the pseudogene TRBV3-2) with TRBJ1-1; weak D call: TRBD1 (6 bases). Germline CDR1 and CDR2: LGHDT and YNNKEL (reference sequence). The CDR3 spans 15 residues. Trimming removed 0 bases at V and 2 bases at J, with 10 bases between. This chain's CDR3 is CASSQDRQANTEAFF. The CDR3 DNA sequence: TGTGCCAGCAGCCAAGATCGACAGGCAAACACTGAAGCTTTCTTT.

CDR3: CAITLLDAYGYTF. The CDR3 nucleotides are TGTGCCATCACCTTATTGGACGCCTATGGCTACACCTTC. The V and J genes are TRBV10-3 and TRBJ1-2, with D unclear. The V end lost 7 bases, the J end lost 4 bases, and 13 bases lay between the germline ends. Germline CDR1 is ENHRY and CDR2 is SYGVKD. This CDR3 has 13 residues.

This clone came up a few times. The chain couples TRBV6-1 to TRBJ2-6, with D tentatively TRBD1 (5 bases). Germline lookup yields CDR1 MNHNS and CDR2 SASEGT. The V end lost 1 base, the J end lost 4 bases, and 8 bases lay between the germline ends. The CDR3 has 15 residues. Here the CDR3 DNA reads TGTGCCAGCAGTGAAGAAGGGGCCGGGGCCAACGTCCTGACTTTC. This translates into CASSEEGAGANVLTF.

The chain couples TRBV5-4 to TRBJ2-5, with D perhaps being TRBD1 or TRBD2 (5 bases each). The length of the CDR3 is 14 residues. Trimming took off 5 bases at V and 5 bases at J, with 16 bases between the two ends. The V gene's germline CDR1 is SGHNT and CDR2 YYREEE (reference sequence). Written as DNA, the CDR3 is TGTGCCAGCAGTCCCGGGACCATCGGGGAGACCCAGTACTTC. It is translated as CASSPGTIGETQYF.

The rearrangement joins TRBV2 to TRBJ2-3; 8 positions agree with TRBD2. J was trimmed by 0 bases and V by 11 bases; bases with no gene match: 7. Germline CDR1 is SNHLY and CDR2 is FYNNEI. This CDR3 is built from 14 residues. CDR3 nucleotide sequence: TGTGCCTGCCAACTAGCGGTGAGCACAGATACGCAGTATTTT. Translation gives CACQLAVSTDTQYF.

On this clone: One junction end does not reproduce the germline sequence, and a read error may be involved. The gene calls are TRBV7-7 and TRBJ1-1; D unclear. The CDR3 spans 13 residues. Per germline, CDR1 SSHAT and CDR2 FNYEAQ (reference sequence). The CDR3, as DNA: TGTGCTAGCAGCTTACAGATGAACACTGAAGCTTTCTTT. Encoded protein: CASSLQMNTEAFF.

Comments on this clone: The sample contains more than one DNA sequence encoding this CDR3. The CDR3, as DNA: TGTGCCAGCAGCTTAGGCAGGGAAGAGACCCAGTACTTC. This translates into CASSLGREETQYF. V is TRBV5-4 and J is TRBJ2-5; the D gene is possibly TRBD1 (5 bases). The CDR3 is 13 amino acids. Trimming cost V 2 bases and J 3 bases, with 8 bases left between them. Germline-derived CDR1 and CDR2 are SGHNT and YYREEE (reference sequence).

The chain combines TRBV18 with TRBJ1-5; D gene unclear. The V end lost 3 bases, the J end lost 3 bases, and 18 bases lay between the germline ends. This CDR3 region has 17 residues. Looked up from germline, CDR1 is KGHSH and CDR2 is LQKENI. In nucleotides, the CDR3 is TGTGCCAGCTCACCTGACGCAAGACAAACCCTCAATCAGCCCCAGCATTTT. Its translation: CASSPDARQTLNQPQHF.

Note on this clone: This sample also contains other DNA sequences that code for the same CDR3. The chain joins TRBV19 to TRBJ1-1; 8 bases line up with TRBD1. Losses at the gene ends were 7 bases for V and 0 bases for J; bases not matched to a gene: 1. CDR3 size: 13 residues. Germline CDR1 reads LNHDA; CDR2 reads SQIVND (reference sequence). CDR3 sequence: CASTRGLNTEAFF. The CDR3 bases are TGTGCCAGTACCAGGGGGCTGAACACTGAAGCTTTCTTT.

The chain carries TRBV7-9 and TRBJ1-1; D unresolved. Germline values: CDR1 SEHNR, CDR2 FQNEAQ (reference sequence). The V end lost 3 bases, the J end lost 4 bases, and 12 bases lay between the germline ends. This CDR3 has 14 residues. CDR3 sequence reads: CASSFGGWGTEAFF. The CDR3 region has the DNA TGTGCCAGCAGCTTTGGAGGGTGGGGCACTGAAGCTTTCTTT.

The chain recombines TRBV19 with TRBJ1-5, with no clear D. The V end was cut by 2 bases, the J end by 2 bases, with 7 bases between. This CDR3 is built from 14 residues. Germline V CDR1 and CDR2: LNHDA, SQIVND (reference sequence). For the CDR3, the DNA is TGTGCCAGTAGTATAACTTATGGCAATCAGCCCCAGCATTTT. Translating gives CASSITYGNQPQHF.

The chain carries TRBV2 and TRBJ2-1, with a tentative D call TRBD2 (6 bases). The CDR3 covers 13 residues. Trimming removed 6 bases at V and 6 bases at J, with 12 bases between. From germline, CDR1 is SNHLY and CDR2 FYNNEI. The CDR3 sequence: CASRGAGINEQFF. CDR3 DNA: TGTGCCAGCAGAGGAGCGGGTATCAATGAGCAGTTCTTC.

V usage is TRBV2 and J usage is TRBJ1-5; 7 bases match TRBD1. The germline gives CDR1 SNHLY, CDR2 FYNNEI. The CDR3 is 13 residues long. The V gene end was trimmed by 6 bases and the J gene end by 5 bases; junction bases not matched to a gene: 4. DNA for the CDR3: TGTGCCAGCAGCTCGGACAGGTATCAGCCCCAGCATTTT. Protein sequence: CASSSDRYQPQHF.

The J gene is TRBJ2-1, the V gene TRBV6-5; D possibly corresponds to TRBD2 (7 bases). V was clipped by 5 bases and J by 8 bases, with 19 bases between them. Germline CDR1 MNHEY, CDR2 SVGAGI. This CDR3 has 15 amino acids. CDR3 region: CASSLGGVPRYEQFF. Here the CDR3 DNA reads TGTGCCAGCAGTCTAGGGGGGGTTCCTCGGTATGAGCAGTTCTTC.

The V and J genes are TRBV14 and TRBJ2-7; D is perhaps TRBD2 (5 bases). This CDR3 comprises 12 residues. The germline gives CDR1 SGHDN, CDR2 FVKESK. V was trimmed by 1 base and J by 12 bases, leaving 13 bases between them. The CDR3 is CASSQGGGRRYF. Written as DNA, the CDR3 is TGTGCCAGCAGCCAAGGCGGCGGGCGGAGGTACTTC. Full variable domain (outside the CDR3, taken from reference TRBV14 and TRBJ2-7): EAGVTQFPSHSVIEKGQTVTLRCDPISGHDNLYWYRRVMGKEIKFLLHFVKESKQDESGMPNNRFLAERTGGTYSTLKVQPAELEDSGVYFCASSQGGGRRYFGPGTRLTVT.

This chain joins TRBV7-6 and TRBJ2-7, with 7 bases matching TRBD1. The J segment lost 3 bases and the V segment lost 5 bases, leaving 4 bases of the junction unmatched. This CDR3 has 13 residues. CDR1 and CDR2 (germline): SGHVS, FNYEAQ. CDR3 region: CASSHGTDYEQYF. The CDR3 DNA sequence: TGTGCCAGCAGCCACGGGACAGACTACGAGCAGTACTTC.

Remarks on this clone: This specimen includes other DNA sequences encoding the same CDR3. The chain combines TRBV7-2 with TRBJ2-5; 11 bases match TRBD2. The germline gives CDR1 SGHTA, CDR2 FQGNSA. V lost 0 bases and J lost 2; bases outside the gene matches: 8. CDR3 length: 18 amino acids. CDR3 amino acids: CASSLAPGTSGSQETQYF. CDR3 sequence (DNA): TGTGCCAGCAGCTTAGCCCCCGGGACTAGCGGTTCTCAAGAGACCCAGTACTTC.

The chain combines TRBV19 with TRBJ2-4; D is perhaps TRBD1 (6 bases). Trimming removed 5 bases from V and 7 bases from J, with 12 bases in between. Per germline, CDR1 LNHDA and CDR2 SQIVND (reference sequence). The CDR3 is made up of 13 amino acids. The CDR3 sequence: CASSSDRRNIQYF. Written as DNA, the CDR3 is TGTGCCAGTAGTTCGGACAGACGGAACATTCAGTACTTC.